This TCR beta chain was recorded in a study of beta chain features in type 1 diabetes. Study results and limitations: The naive, central memory and Treg TCRB repertoires of patients appeared to be more similar to one another than those of healthy donors.

This clone was recorded a few times. What it recognizes is unknown. What was sequenced were expressed TCRB transcripts, since all of the isolated RNA had been reverse transcribed. The table came from immunoSEQ multiplex PCR; TCRdb's copy has only in-frame clones and leaves some out. The table lists about 370,000 clones, over 12% of them singletons. Per germline, CDR1 SGDLS and CDR2 YYNGEE. Germline trimming cut 2 bases from V and 4 bases from J; bases unmatched to any gene: 2. This CDR3 region has 14 residues. This receptor was obtained from a woman under 30 in good health. The sample comprised naive CD4+ T cells from blood. This chain joins TRBV9 and TRBJ2-5; TRBD2 matches at 10 bases. CDR3 protein: CASSVVAGGETQYF. The CDR3 DNA sequence: TGTGCCAGCAGCGTTGTAGCGGGAGGAGAGACCCAGTACTTC.